This TCR beta chain appears in the sequencing data of a study of T-cell reconstitution after alpha-beta-depleted transplantation in children. Study outcomes and limitations: Surviving recipient T cells and intrathymic progenitors accounted for some patients' high TCRbeta diversity at day 60. A year had passed since transplant, and T-cell counts and diversity by then came mostly from newly produced T cells.

Using unique molecular identifiers, the investigators prepared the TCRbeta library. TCRdb used MiXCR to reprocess the PCR reads, holding one entry per CDR3 protein. The sample has about 98,000 distinct CDR3 sequences, about 22% seen once; the top ten hold 20% to 25%. The CDR3 runs to 10 residues. V gave up 8 bases and J gave up 5 bases; unmatched junction bases: 1. CDR1 is SQVTM, CDR2 ANQGSEA, per germline. This clonotype showed up just a few times. Its antigen is still unknown. This chain joins TRBV29-1 and TRBJ2-5, with 8 bases aligning to TRBD2. The source is a boy aged 2 to 10 with acute lymphoblastic leukemia, due to receive a stem cell transplant. Here the sequenced sample was PBMCs, taken before TCRalphabeta/CD19-depleted stem cell transplant. The CDR3 protein is CSSGGETQYF. The CDR3 bases are TGCAGCTCGGGGGGGGAGACCCAGTACTTC.